This is a list of T cell receptor beta chains from one sample in a study of blood T cells in healthy people across ages. TCRdb ran MiXCR on the 5' RACE reads and lists one entry per CDR3 protein. The repertoire includes fewer than 800,000 distinct CDR3 sequences, 32% of them detected once, and approximately 15% sits in the top ten. The sequenced sample was blood. The receptors stem from a woman of 80 years or more in good health. Both conserved end residues are part of each CDR3. The D gene is left open where the match is weak. The size entry is marked missing in some rows and otherwise reads once, few, many or a size class.

clone size	D gene	V gene	J gene	CDR3 protein	CDR3 DNA
.	.	TRBV2	TRBJ2-7	CASSDSSFAGTTYEQYF	TGTGCCAGCAGTGATTCGAGTTTTGCTGGGACAACCTACGAGCAGTACTTC
many	.	TRBV5-1	TRBJ2-3	CASSLNQGSTDTQYF	TGCGCCAGCAGCTTGAACCAGGGCAGCACAGATACGCAGTATTTT
many	TRBD1	TRBV2	TRBJ2-5	CASKPGQGRETQYF	TGTGCCAGCAAACCGGGACAGGGGAGAGAGACCCAGTACTTC
many	.	TRBV7-2	TRBJ2-7	CASATGDEQYF	TGTGCCAGCGCAACTGGGGACGAGCAGTACTTC
many	TRBD1	TRBV20-1	TRBJ2-4	CSVDRGAKNIQYF	TGCAGTGTGGACAGGGGAGCCAAAAACATTCAGTACTTC
.	.	TRBV14	TRBJ2-7	CASSQDPAISYEQYF	TGTGCCAGCAGCCAAGACCCGGCTATCTCCTACGAGCAGTACTTC
many	.	TRBV5-1	TRBJ2-1	CASSSESYNEQFF	TGCGCCAGCAGCTCGGAGTCCTACAATGAGCAGTTCTTC
few	TRBD1	TRBV5-4	TRBJ2-1	CASSLQGAVGNEQFF	TGTGCCAGCAGCTTACAGGGGGCGGTGGGAAATGAGCAGTTCTTC
.	.	TRBV9	TRBJ1-5	CASSPTDSFNQPQHF	TGTGCCAGCAGCCCCACTGACAGCTTCAATCAGCCCCAGCATTTT
.	TRBD1	TRBV20-1	TRBJ2-2	CSASRTGVGKTGELFF	TGCAGTGCTAGCCGGACAGGAGTAGGGAAAACCGGGGAGCTGTTTTTT
many	TRBD1	TRBV20-1	TRBJ1-2	CSAGDRGRGNYGYTF	TGCAGTGCTGGGGACAGGGGGCGAGGAAACTATGGCTACACCTTC
many	TRBD1	TRBV15	TRBJ2-1	CATSRDRRQGYNEQFF	TGTGCCACCAGCAGAGATCGACGACAGGGGTACAATGAGCAGTTCTTC
.	TRBD1	TRBV5-1	TRBJ1-2	CASSSIRPGTGSGYTF	TGCGCCAGCAGCTCAATACGTCCCGGGACAGGGTCTGGCTACACCTTC
many	TRBD1	TRBV27	TRBJ2-3	CASRDRFTDTQYF	TGTGCCAGCCGGGACAGGTTCACAGATACGCAGTATTTT
many	TRBD2	TRBV29-1	TRBJ2-5	CSVDPPSGGSEETQYF	TGCAGCGTTGATCCCCCCAGCGGGGGAAGCGAAGAGACCCAGTACTTC
few	TRBD1	TRBV6-1	TRBJ1-2	CASRGQGGQGGNYGYTF	TGTGCCAGCAGAGGCCAGGGAGGGCAGGGGGGAAACTATGGCTACACCTTC
.	.	TRBV6-5	TRBJ2-1	CASSYSAGSSYNEQFF	TGTGCCAGCAGTTATTCGGCGGGGAGCTCCTACAATGAGCAGTTCTTC
.	.	TRBV24-1	TRBJ2-3	CATSEMLGGTDTQYF	TGTGCCACCAGTGAGATGCTTGGTGGCACAGATACGCAGTATTTT
many	.	TRBV7-8	TRBJ2-7	CASSLSGGPVEQYF	TGTGCCAGCAGCTTGTCTGGGGGGCCGGTCGAGCAGTACTTC
few	.	TRBV7-8	TRBJ1-1	CASSLNQNTEAFF	TGTGCCAGCAGCTTAAACCAGAACACTGAAGCTTTCTTT
many	.	TRBV6-1	TRBJ1-6	CASTPGYYNSPLHF	TGTGCCAGCACCCCGGGTTACTATAATTCACCCCTCCACTTT
few	.	TRBV20-1	TRBJ1-5	CSARDPRIAGNQPQHF	TGCAGTGCTAGAGATCCCCGAATAGCGGGCAATCAGCCCCAGCATTTT
few	.	TRBV30	TRBJ1-5	CAWRVGGNNQPQHF	TGTGCCTGGAGGGTAGGGGGGAACAATCAGCCCCAGCATTTT
.	.	TRBV20-1	TRBJ2-5	CSARDTRSGETQYF	TGCAGTGCTAGAGATACCAGGTCCGGAGAGACCCAGTACTTC
.	.	TRBV7-8	TRBJ1-1	CASRTVSTEAFF	TGTGCCAGCAGGACCGTGAGCACTGAAGCTTTCTTT
many	.	TRBV5-1	TRBJ2-5	CASSQQQRREETQYF	TGCGCCAGCAGCCAGCAACAGCGGCGGGAAGAGACCCAGTACTTC
.	.	TRBV6-1	TRBJ2-1	CASSDGQSYNEQFF	TGTGCCAGCAGTGACGGACAGTCCTACAATGAGCAGTTCTTC
many	TRBD2	TRBV20-1	TRBJ2-3	CSGAVAGTPTQYF	TGCAGCGGCGCGGTAGCGGGGACCCCTACGCAGTATTTT
few	TRBD1	TRBV20-1	TRBJ2-7	CSARDLGTVTSYEQYF	TGCAGTGCTAGAGACCTTGGGACAGTCACTTCCTACGAGCAGTACTTC
few	TRBD1	TRBV6-6	TRBJ1-5	CASSYCDRGNQPQHF	TGTGCCAGCAGTTACTGCGACAGGGGCAATCAGCCCCAGCATTTT
few	TRBD1	TRBV24-1	TRBJ1-4	CATSDLPGQGNEKLFF	TGTGCCACCAGTGATTTGCCGGGACAGGGAAATGAAAAACTGTTTTTT
many	.	TRBV6-2/TRBV6-3	TRBJ1-2	CASSYPGRNYGYTF	TGTGCCAGCAGTTACCCGGGACGGAACTATGGCTACACCTTC
.	.	TRBV4-1	TRBJ2-7	CASSPDHRGFRYEQYF	TGCGCCAGCAGCCCAGACCACCGAGGGTTCCGATACGAGCAGTACTTC
many	TRBD2	TRBV3-1	TRBJ2-5	CASSRSGTSGGFQETQYF	TGTGCCAGCAGCCGATCCGGGACTAGCGGGGGTTTCCAAGAGACCCAGTACTTC
many	TRBD2	TRBV12-3/TRBV12-4	TRBJ2-5	CASSDLRGEETQYF	TGTGCCAGCTCTGACCTTCGGGGGGAAGAGACCCAGTACTTC
many	.	TRBV7-2	TRBJ2-7	CASSLVGGRGIEQYF	TGTGCCAGCAGCTTAGTGGGAGGAAGAGGGATCGAGCAGTACTTC
.	.	TRBV28	TRBJ2-1	CASSLTRHNEQFF	TGTGCCAGCAGTCTCACCCGTCACAATGAGCAGTTCTTC
few	.	TRBV7-8	TRBJ1-2	CASSLYRAPGGYGYTF	TGTGCCAGCAGCTTATACAGAGCCCCCGGAGGCTATGGCTACACCTTC
many	TRBD2	TRBV30	TRBJ2-1	CAGGTSGGSREQFF	TGTGCCGGCGGGACTAGCGGGGGGTCACGTGAGCAGTTCTTC
once	TRBD2	TRBV2	TRBJ2-3	CASRRLAGGDTDTQYF	TGTGCCAGCAGGAGACTAGCGGGAGGTGACACAGATACGCAGTATTTT
.	.	TRBV18	TRBJ1-5	CASSIAQGWQPQHF	TGTGCCAGCTCAATAGCACAGGGATGGCAGCCCCAGCATTTT
many	.	TRBV7-2	TRBJ2-7	CASSTSGGALSYEQYF	TGTGCCAGCAGCACAAGTGGGGGGGCTTTATCCTACGAGCAGTACTTC
many	.	TRBV20-1	TRBJ1-2	CSAEKGGYTF	TGCAGTGCTGAAAAGGGTGGCTACACCTTC
many	.	TRBV5-6	TRBJ1-2	CASSDIPGQSINYGYTF	TGTGCCAGCAGCGACATTCCGGGACAAAGCATTAACTATGGCTACACCTTC
many	.	TRBV4-2	TRBJ1-3	CASSQDRSGNTIYF	TGTGCCAGCAGTCAGGACCGCTCTGGAAACACCATATATTTT
many	.	TRBV27	TRBJ2-7	CASSLTYSAYEQYF	TGTGCCAGCAGTTTAACATATTCCGCCTACGAGCAGTACTTC
many	TRBD1	TRBV7-3	TRBJ1-1	CASSSGDRGEAFF	TGTGCCAGCAGCTCCGGGGACAGGGGTGAAGCTTTCTTT
many	TRBD1	TRBV4-2	TRBJ2-1	CASSPSAGQGSHEQFF	TGTGCCAGCAGCCCCTCCGCAGGACAGGGGTCCCATGAGCAGTTCTTC
many	.	TRBV20-1	TRBJ1-2	CSASRDKNYGYTF	TGCAGTGCTAGCCGCGACAAGAACTATGGCTACACCTTC
few	TRBD1	TRBV14	TRBJ2-2	CASSPLTGGFTGELFF	TGTGCCAGCAGCCCCTTGACAGGGGGTTTCACCGGGGAGCTGTTTTTT
few	.	TRBV7-9	TRBJ1-1	CASSLAGVVTEAFF	TGTGCCAGCAGCTTAGCCGGGGTGGTCACTGAAGCTTTCTTT
.	.	TRBV7-9	TRBJ2-3	CASSPGEVTAAGDTQYF	TGTGCCAGCAGCCCAGGGGAGGTGACAGCGGCGGGAGATACGCAGTATTTT
once	TRBD1	TRBV7-3	TRBJ1-1	CASSLRGQGLNTEAFF	TGTGCCAGCAGCCTCCGAGGACAGGGGTTGAACACTGAAGCTTTCTTT
many	.	TRBV5-6	TRBJ2-7	CASSLLPGQDYEQYF	TGTGCCAGCAGCTTGTTACCAGGCCAGGACTACGAGCAGTACTTC
many	.	TRBV5-1	TRBJ1-2	CASSLSGKSNYGYTF	TGCGCCAGCAGCTTGTCAGGCAAATCTAACTATGGCTACACCTTC